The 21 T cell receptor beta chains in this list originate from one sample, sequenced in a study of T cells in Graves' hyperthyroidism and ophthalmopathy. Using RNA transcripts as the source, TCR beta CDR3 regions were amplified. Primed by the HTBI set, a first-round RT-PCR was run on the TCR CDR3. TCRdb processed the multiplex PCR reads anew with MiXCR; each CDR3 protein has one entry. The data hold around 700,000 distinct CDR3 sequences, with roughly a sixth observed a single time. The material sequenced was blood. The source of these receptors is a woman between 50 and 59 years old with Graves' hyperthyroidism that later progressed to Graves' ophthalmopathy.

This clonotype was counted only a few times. CDR3 sequence (DNA): TGTGCCAGCAGCCGGGACAGTTTGAATTCACCCCTCCACTTT. It yields the protein CASSRDSLNSPLHF. This chain connects TRBV5-8 to TRBJ1-6; 7 bases map to TRBD1. The V segment lost 4 bases and the J segment 7 bases; nucleotides outside the gene matches: 5. The CDR3 length is 14 residues. Germline V gene sequence: CDR1 SGHTS, CDR2 YDEGEE.

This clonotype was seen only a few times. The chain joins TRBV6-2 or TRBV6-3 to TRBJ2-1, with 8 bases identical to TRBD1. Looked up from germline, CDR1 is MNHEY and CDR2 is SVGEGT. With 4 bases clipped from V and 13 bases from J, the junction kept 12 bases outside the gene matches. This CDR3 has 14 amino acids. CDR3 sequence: CASSSPPDRALQFF. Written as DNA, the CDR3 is TGTGCCAGCAGTTCCCCCCCGGACAGGGCCCTCCAGTTCTTC.

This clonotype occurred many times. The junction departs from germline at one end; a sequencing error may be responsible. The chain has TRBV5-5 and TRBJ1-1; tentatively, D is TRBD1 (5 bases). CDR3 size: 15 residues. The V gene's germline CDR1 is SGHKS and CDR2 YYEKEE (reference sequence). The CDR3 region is CASTLKQAPGTEAFF. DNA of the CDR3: TGTGCCAGCACCTTGAAACAGGCCCCGGGGACTGAAGCTTTCTTT.

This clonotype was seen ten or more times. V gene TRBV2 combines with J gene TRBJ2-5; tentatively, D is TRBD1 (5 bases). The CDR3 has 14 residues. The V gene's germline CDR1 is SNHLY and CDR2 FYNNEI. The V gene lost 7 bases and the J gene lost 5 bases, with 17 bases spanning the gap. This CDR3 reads CASNQRGAQETQYF. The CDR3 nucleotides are TGTGCCAGCAACCAGCGTGGGGCTCAGGAGACCCAGTACTTC.

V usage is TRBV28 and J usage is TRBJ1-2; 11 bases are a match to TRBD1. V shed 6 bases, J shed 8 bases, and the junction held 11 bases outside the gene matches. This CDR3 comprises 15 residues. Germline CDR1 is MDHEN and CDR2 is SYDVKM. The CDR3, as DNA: TGTGCCAGCAGAAGGACAGGGGGCGCGTGGGGGGGCTACACCTTC. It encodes CASRRTGGAWGGYTF.

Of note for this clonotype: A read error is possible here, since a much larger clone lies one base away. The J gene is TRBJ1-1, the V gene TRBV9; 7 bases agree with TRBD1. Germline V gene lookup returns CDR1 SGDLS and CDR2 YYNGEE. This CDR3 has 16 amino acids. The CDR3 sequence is CVSSPLTGAWGTEAFF. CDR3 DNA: TGTGTCAGCAGCCCCTTAACAGGGGCGTGGGGGACTGAAGCTTTCTTT.

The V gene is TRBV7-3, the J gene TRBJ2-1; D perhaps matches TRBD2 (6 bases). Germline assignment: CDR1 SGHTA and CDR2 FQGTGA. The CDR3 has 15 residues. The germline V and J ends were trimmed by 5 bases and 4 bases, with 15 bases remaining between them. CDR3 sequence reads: CASSHKGGAYNEQFF. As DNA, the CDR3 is TGTGCCAGCAGCCATAAAGGCGGGGCATACAATGAGCAGTTCTTC.

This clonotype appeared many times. The DNA of the CDR3 is TGCAGCGTTGAATTTGCCAGGGGGGGGAACGAGCAGTACTTC. As protein: CSVEFARGGNEQYF. J is TRBJ2-7 and V is TRBV29-1; D is possibly TRBD1 or TRBD2 (7 bases each). Germline loops: CDR1 SQVTM, CDR2 ANQGSEA. This CDR3 contains 14 residues. V was clipped by 2 bases and J by 5 bases, with 16 bases between them.

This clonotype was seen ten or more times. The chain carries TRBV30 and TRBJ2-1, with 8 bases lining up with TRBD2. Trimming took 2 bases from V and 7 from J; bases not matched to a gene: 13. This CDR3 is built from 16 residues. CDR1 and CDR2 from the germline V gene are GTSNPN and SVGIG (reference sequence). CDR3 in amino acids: CAWSPREGWEGNEQFF. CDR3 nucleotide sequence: TGTGCCTGGAGTCCCCGGGAGGGATGGGAGGGAAATGAGCAGTTCTTC.

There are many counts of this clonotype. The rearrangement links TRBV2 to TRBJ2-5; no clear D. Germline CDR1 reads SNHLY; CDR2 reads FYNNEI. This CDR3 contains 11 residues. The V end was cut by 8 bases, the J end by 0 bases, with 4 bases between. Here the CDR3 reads CASVDQETQYF. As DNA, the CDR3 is TGTGCCAGCGTGGACCAAGAGACCCAGTACTTC.

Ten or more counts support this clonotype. Here the CDR3 DNA reads TGTGCCAGCTCACCGATAGCGGGGGTCCGTTACAATGAGCAGTTCTTC. Translated: CASSPIAGVRYNEQFF. This sequence joins TRBV18 and TRBJ2-1, with TRBD2 matching over 9 bases. V lost 3 bases to trimming and J lost 4 bases; unmatched junction nucleotides: 7. Germline V lookup: CDR1 KGHSH, CDR2 LQKENI. CDR3 length: 16 residues.

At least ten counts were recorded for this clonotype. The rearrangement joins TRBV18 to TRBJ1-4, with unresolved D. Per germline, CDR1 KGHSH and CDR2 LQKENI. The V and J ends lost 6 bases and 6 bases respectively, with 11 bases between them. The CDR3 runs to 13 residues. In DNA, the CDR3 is TGTGCCAGCTCGTCCGACTTTGATGAAAAACTGTTTTTT. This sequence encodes CASSSDFDEKLFF.

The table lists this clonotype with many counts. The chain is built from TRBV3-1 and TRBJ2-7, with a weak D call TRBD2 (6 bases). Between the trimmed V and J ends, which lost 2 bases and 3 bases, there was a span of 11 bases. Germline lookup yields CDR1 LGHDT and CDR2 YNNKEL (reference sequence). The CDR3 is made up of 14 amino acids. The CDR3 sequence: CASSQTVEGYEQYF. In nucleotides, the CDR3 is TGTGCCAGCAGCCAAACGGTGGAGGGCTACGAGCAGTACTTC.

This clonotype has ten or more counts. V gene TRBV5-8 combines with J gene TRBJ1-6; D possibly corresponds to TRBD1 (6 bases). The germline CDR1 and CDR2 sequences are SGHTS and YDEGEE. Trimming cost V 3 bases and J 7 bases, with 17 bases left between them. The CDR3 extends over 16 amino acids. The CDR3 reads CASSSEGPRGNSPLHF. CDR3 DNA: TGTGCCAGCAGCTCGGAGGGTCCCAGGGGCAATTCACCCCTCCACTTT.

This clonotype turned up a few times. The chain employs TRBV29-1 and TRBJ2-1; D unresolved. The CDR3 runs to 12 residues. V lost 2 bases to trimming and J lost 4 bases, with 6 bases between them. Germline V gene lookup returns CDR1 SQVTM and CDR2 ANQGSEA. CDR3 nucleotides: TGCAGCGTTGAAACGGGTTACAATGAGCAGTTCTTC. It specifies CSVETGYNEQFF.

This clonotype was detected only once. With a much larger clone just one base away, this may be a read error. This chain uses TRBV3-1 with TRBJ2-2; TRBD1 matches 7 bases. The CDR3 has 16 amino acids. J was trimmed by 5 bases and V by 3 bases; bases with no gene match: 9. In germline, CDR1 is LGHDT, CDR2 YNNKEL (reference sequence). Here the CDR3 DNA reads TGTGCCAGCAGCCATGGGGCAGGGGGAAGGACCGGGGAGCTGTTTTTT. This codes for CASSHGAGGRTGELFF. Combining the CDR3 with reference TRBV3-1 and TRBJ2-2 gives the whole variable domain DTAVSQTPKYLVTQMGNDKSIKCEQNLGHDTMYWYKQDSKKFLKIMFSYNNKELIINETVPNRFSPKSPDKAHLNLHINSLELGDSAVYFCASSHGAGGRTGELFFGEGSRLTVL.

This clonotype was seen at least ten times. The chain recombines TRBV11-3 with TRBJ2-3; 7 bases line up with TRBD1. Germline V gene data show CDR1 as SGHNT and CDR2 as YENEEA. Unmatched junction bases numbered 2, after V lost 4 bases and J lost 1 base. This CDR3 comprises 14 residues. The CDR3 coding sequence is TGTGCCAGCAGCTACGGGACAGGCACAGATACGCAGTATTTT. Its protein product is CASSYGTGTDTQYF.

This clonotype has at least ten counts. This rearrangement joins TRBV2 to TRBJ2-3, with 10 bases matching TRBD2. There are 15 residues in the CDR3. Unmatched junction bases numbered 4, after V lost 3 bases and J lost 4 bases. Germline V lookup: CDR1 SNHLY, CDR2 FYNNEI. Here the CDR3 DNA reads TGTGCCAGCAGTGATGCTAGCGGGGGCGCAGATACGCAGTATTTT. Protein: CASSDASGGADTQYF. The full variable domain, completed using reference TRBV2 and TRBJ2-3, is EPEVTQTPSHQVTQMGQEVILRCVPISNHLYFYWYRQILGQKVEFLVSFYNNEISEKSEIFDDQFSVERPDGSNFTLKIRSTKLEDSAMYFCASSDASGGADTQYFGPGTRLTVL.

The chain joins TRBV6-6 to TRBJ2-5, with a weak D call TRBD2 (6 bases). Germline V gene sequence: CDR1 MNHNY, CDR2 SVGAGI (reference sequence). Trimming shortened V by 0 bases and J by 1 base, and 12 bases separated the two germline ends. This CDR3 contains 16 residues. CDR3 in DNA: TGTGCCAGCAGTTACTCGGAGGACTACTCCCAAGAGACCCAGTACTTC. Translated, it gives CASSYSEDYSQETQYF.

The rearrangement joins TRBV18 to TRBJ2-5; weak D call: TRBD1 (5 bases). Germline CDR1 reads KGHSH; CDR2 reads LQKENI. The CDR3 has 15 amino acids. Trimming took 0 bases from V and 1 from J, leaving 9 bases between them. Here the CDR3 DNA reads TGTGCCAGCTCACCACCGGCTCAGGGCCAAGAGACCCAGTACTTC. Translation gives CASSPPAQGQETQYF.

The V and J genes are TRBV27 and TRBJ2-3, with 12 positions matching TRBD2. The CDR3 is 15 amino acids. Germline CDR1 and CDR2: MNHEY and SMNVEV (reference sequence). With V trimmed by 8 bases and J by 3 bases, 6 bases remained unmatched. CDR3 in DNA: TGTGCCAGCGCCGGACTAGCGGGAAATACAGATACGCAGTATTTT. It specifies CASAGLAGNTDTQYF.